The table lists the clone carrying this TCR beta chain with a count of one. Its antigen is as yet unknown. The data were taken from a study of PD-1 blockade in mismatch repair-deficient tumors. Study-wide points: After pembrolizumab, tumor-resident clones rose rapidly, then generally contracted before radiologic responses.

The data were produced by immunoSEQ multiplex PCR, yet TCRdb's version contains in-frame clones alone and is incomplete. The table lists roughly 84,000 clones, 81% of them singletons. Germline CDR1 reads GTSNPN; CDR2 reads SVGIG (reference sequence). V gave up 1 base and J gave up 5 bases, with 6 bases separating them. CDR3 size: 12 residues. The specimen was peripheral blood, collected 12 weeks after starting pembrolizumab. The receptor comes from an adult with mismatch repair-deficient cancer. The chain joins TRBV30 to TRBJ2-1; unclear D gene. The CDR3 nucleotides are TGTGCCTGGAGTGGTGTTAACAATGAGCAGTTCTTC. Protein product: CAWSGVNNEQFF. Filled out from reference TRBV30 and TRBJ2-1, the complete variable domain reads SQTIHQWPATLVQPVGSPLSLECTVEGTSNPNLYWYRQAAGRGLQLLFYSVGIGQISSEVPQNLSASRPQDRQFILSSKKLLLSDSGFYLCAWSGVNNEQFFGPGTRLTVL.